These T cell receptor beta chains were read from a single sample in a study of CD4 T cells in relation to SARS-CoV-2 and coronaviruses. The data were produced by immunoSEQ multiplex PCR, yet TCRdb's version contains in-frame clones alone and is incomplete. The table shows 50,000 to 70,000 clones, with 92% occurring only once. Sequenced input: naive CD4+ T cells from PBMCs. The receptors originated from an adult with COVID-19. Both conserved end residues are part of each CDR3. Each record gives: clone size, D gene, J gene, V gene, CDR3 DNA, CDR3 protein. D genes are given only for firm matches. Size tells how often a clone was seen (once, few, many) or the class of an expanded clone, and some rows leave it out.

abundance: NA
d_gene: NA
j_gene: TRBJ2-3
v_gene: TRBV3-1/TRBV3-2
CDR3nt: TGTGCCAGCAGCCAATACCGTCGGGGTACGGACACAGATACGCAGTATTTT
CDR3aa: CASSQYRRGTDTDTQYF

abundance: NA
d_gene: NA
j_gene: TRBJ2-1
v_gene: TRBV4-1
CDR3nt: TGCGCCAGCAGCCAACTTCCGGGACGGGGCCGCAATGAGCAGTTCTTC
CDR3aa: CASSQLPGRGRNEQFF

abundance: once
d_gene: TRBD2
j_gene: TRBJ2-7
v_gene: TRBV28
CDR3nt: TGTGCCAGCAGTGACATGGGACTAGCGGATTCCGAGCAGTACTTC
CDR3aa: CASSDMGLADSEQYF

abundance: NA
d_gene: NA
j_gene: TRBJ1-2
v_gene: TRBV10-2
CDR3nt: TGCGCCAGCACCGTTCTGGGGAACTATGGCTACACCTTC
CDR3aa: CASTVLGNYGYTF

abundance: NA
d_gene: NA
j_gene: TRBJ1-2
v_gene: TRBV12-3/TRBV12-4
CDR3nt: TGTGCCAGCAGGCGTCGAGCTAACTATGGCTACACCTTC
CDR3aa: CASRRRANYGYTF

abundance: NA
d_gene: TRBD2
j_gene: TRBJ2-1
v_gene: TRBV11-2
CDR3nt: TGTGCCAGCAGCTTAGGGCTAGCGGGAGTGGGCTATGAGCAGTTCTTC
CDR3aa: CASSLGLAGVGYEQFF

abundance: NA
d_gene: NA
j_gene: TRBJ1-2
v_gene: TRBV30
CDR3nt: TGTGCCTGGAGCCCAAACGGGGTGGCTGGCTACACCTTC
CDR3aa: CAWSPNGVAGYTF

abundance: NA
d_gene: NA
j_gene: TRBJ2-7
v_gene: TRBV12-3/TRBV12-4
CDR3nt: TGTGCCAGCAGTTTGGGGTACGAGCAGTACTTC
CDR3aa: CASSLGYEQYF

abundance: NA
d_gene: NA
j_gene: TRBJ1-1
v_gene: TRBV2
CDR3nt: TGTGCCAGCAGTGATTTTGTGAGTGACACTGAAGCTTTCTTT
CDR3aa: CASSDFVSDTEAFF

abundance: NA
d_gene: NA
j_gene: TRBJ1-2
v_gene: TRBV6-1
CDR3nt: TGTGCCAGCAGTGAAGCGGGAGGGGGGACTCAGGGGGGCTACACCTTC
CDR3aa: CASSEAGGGTQGGYTF

abundance: NA
d_gene: NA
j_gene: TRBJ2-4
v_gene: TRBV28
CDR3nt: TGTGCCAGCACTAAGGACTCGGAACTAGCCAAAAACATTCAGTACTTC
CDR3aa: CASTKDSELAKNIQYF

abundance: NA
d_gene: NA
j_gene: TRBJ1-1
v_gene: TRBV5-6
CDR3nt: TGTGCCAGCAGCTGGGACGGGGGGGACACTGAAGCTTTCTTT
CDR3aa: CASSWDGGDTEAFF

abundance: NA
d_gene: TRBD1
j_gene: TRBJ2-2
v_gene: TRBV7-9
CDR3nt: TGTGCCAGCAGCCCAGAGACAGGGGGCGCAAGCACCGGGGAGCTGTTTTTT
CDR3aa: CASSPETGGASTGELFF

abundance: few
d_gene: NA
j_gene: TRBJ1-6
v_gene: TRBV4-1
CDR3nt: TGCGCCAGCAGCCAAGAGGGGGGACGCCACTATTCACCCCTCCACTTT
CDR3aa: CASSQEGGRHYSPLHF

abundance: NA
d_gene: NA
j_gene: TRBJ2-3
v_gene: TRBV11-3
CDR3nt: TGTGCCAGCAGCCCCGGTCTTCCCCAAACCCGCACAGATACGCAGTATTTT
CDR3aa: CASSPGLPQTRTDTQYF

abundance: NA
d_gene: TRBD2
j_gene: TRBJ2-3
v_gene: TRBV7-3
CDR3nt: TGTGCCAGCAGCTTATCGCCGGGACTAGCGGGCACAGATACGCAGTATTTT
CDR3aa: CASSLSPGLAGTDTQYF

abundance: NA
d_gene: TRBD1
j_gene: TRBJ2-2
v_gene: TRBV6-6
CDR3nt: TGTGCCAGCAGTAGACAGGGGACCGGGGAGCTGTTTTTT
CDR3aa: CASSRQGTGELFF

abundance: NA
d_gene: TRBD1
j_gene: TRBJ2-7
v_gene: TRBV7-6
CDR3nt: TGTGCCAGCAGCCGGGACAGGGGAAACGACGAGCAGTACTTC
CDR3aa: CASSRDRGNDEQYF

abundance: NA
d_gene: NA
j_gene: TRBJ2-5
v_gene: TRBV30
CDR3nt: TGTGCCTGGAGTGTATGGGGTAGGGGACAGACCCAGTACTTC
CDR3aa: CAWSVWGRGQTQYF

abundance: NA
d_gene: TRBD2
j_gene: TRBJ2-3
v_gene: TRBV29-1
CDR3nt: TGCAGCGTTGCGGGACTAGCTTCGTCTAGCACAGATACGCAGTATTTT
CDR3aa: CSVAGLASSSTDTQYF

abundance: NA
d_gene: NA
j_gene: TRBJ2-7
v_gene: TRBV5-4
CDR3nt: TGTGCCAGCAGCCTCGGGACAAATCTAGACGAGCAGTACTTC
CDR3aa: CASSLGTNLDEQYF

abundance: NA
d_gene: TRBD1
j_gene: TRBJ1-5
v_gene: TRBV12-5
CDR3nt: TGTGCTAGTGGAACTGGACAGGGACGTATTGGGCCCCAGCATTTT
CDR3aa: CASGTGQGRIGPQHF

abundance: NA
d_gene: NA
j_gene: TRBJ2-7
v_gene: TRBV10-2
CDR3nt: TGCGCCAGCAGTGAGTCCGCGGGGAACTACGAGCAGTACTTC
CDR3aa: CASSESAGNYEQYF

abundance: NA
d_gene: NA
j_gene: TRBJ2-6
v_gene: TRBV9
CDR3nt: TGTGCCAGCAGCGTAGAGGGGAACTCTGGGGCCAACGTCCTGACTTTC
CDR3aa: CASSVEGNSGANVLTF